The text below deals with one TCR beta chain. The data were obtained in a study of CD8 T cells in Susac syndrome. Random-hexamer reverse transcription was applied to roughly 0.45 to 1 ug RNA. Amplification of TCR beta CDR3 was carried out by immunoSEQ multiplex PCR, which covered 54 Vbeta and 13 Jbeta segments. Each CDR3 protein gets one entry after TCRdb re-called the immunoSEQ multiplex PCR reads with MiXCR. This sample has a few hundred thousand distinct CDR3 sequences, with more than 70% found just once. Sequencing of TCR beta, carried out with a high-throughput approach, was applied to CD8+ and CD4+ T cells from the blood. Negative magnetic isolation gave CD8+ and CD4+ cells; FACS enriched CD8+ TEMRA. The CDR3 is made up of 13 amino acids. V was clipped by 5 bases and J by 5 bases, with 13 bases between them. Germline assignment: CDR1 MNHEY and CDR2 SMNVEV (reference sequence).

This TCR was recovered from a human donor with multiple sclerosis. This chain uses TRBV27 with TRBJ2-7; D is unclear. What was sequenced was CD8+ T cells from PBMCs. The CDR3 DNA follows: TGTGCCAGCAGTCTAACCCGAACCGACGAGCAGTACTTC. This sequence encodes CASSLTRTDEQYF.